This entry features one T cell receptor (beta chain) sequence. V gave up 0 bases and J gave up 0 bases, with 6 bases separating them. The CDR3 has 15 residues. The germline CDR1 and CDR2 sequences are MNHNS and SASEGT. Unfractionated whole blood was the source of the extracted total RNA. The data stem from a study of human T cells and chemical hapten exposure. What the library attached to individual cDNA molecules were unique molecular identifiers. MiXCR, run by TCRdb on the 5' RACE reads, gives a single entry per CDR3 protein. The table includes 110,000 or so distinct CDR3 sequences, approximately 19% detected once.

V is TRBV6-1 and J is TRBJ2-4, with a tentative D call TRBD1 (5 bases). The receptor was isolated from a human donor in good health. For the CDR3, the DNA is TGTGCCAGCAGTGAAGCGACAGCAGCCAAAAACATTCAGTACTTC. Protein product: CASSEATAAKNIQYF.